This TCR beta chain was retrieved from a study of T cell responses to AZD1222 COVID-19 vaccine. Generated by immunoSEQ multiplex PCR, the TCRdb table keeps only in-frame clones and is missing some. The table has about 120,000 clones, 90% seen once. The CDR3 is 19 amino acids. The germline V gene has CDR1 LGHDT and CDR2 YNNKEL (reference sequence). Unmatched junction bases numbered 22, after V lost 7 bases and J lost 5 bases. Study-level points and caveats: Just a handful of AZD1222 recipients tested seropositive at baseline. Reports say nearly half of spike-specific TCRs go after unmutated variant regions.

As for this clone: Antigen: not known.

This clonotype was sampled from an adult in good health. The genes are TRBV3-1 (or the pseudogene TRBV3-2) and TRBJ2-5; 10 nucleotides agree with TRBD2. The sequencing used peripheral blood, collected on day 0 of MenACWY control vaccination. CDR3 amino acids: CASTERGALAGPNGETQYF. CDR3 coding DNA: TGTGCCAGCACCGAAAGGGGAGCACTAGCGGGACCAAATGGGGAGACCCAGTACTTC.